This TCR beta chain derives from a study of T cells in placental villitis. About the study as a whole: Although two of the control placentae came from preterm deliveries, examination of those two placentae showed no significant pathology. Placental TCR-beta repertoires were compared across villitis of unknown etiology, gestational-age-matched unaffected controls, and infectious villitis in order to test an allograft-versus-infection hypothesis.

About 10 control placentae without villitis were matched to the villitis of unknown etiology cases on the basis of gestational age at delivery. Placentae were collected after delivery and examined grossly and histologically before archival tissue was selected. Five 10-micron scrolls were cut from each FFPE block, and DNA was isolated using the AllPrep DNA/RNA FFPE Tissue kit. DNA concentration and purity were evaluated by NanoDrop, whereas RNA quality was assessed on a Bioanalyzer. Cut back by 1 base and 1 base, the V and J ends lie 7 bases apart. CDR1 is given as LNHNV and CDR2 as YYDKDF, both from the germline V gene (reference sequence). Spanning cysteine to phenylalanine, the CDR3 consists of 14 amino acids. The retained sequence is limited to the CDR3, 42 bases, with the frame set at the first base. What the study reported, not specific to this receptor: Bulk tissue sequencing could not distinguish helper, regulatory or cytotoxic T cells, nor maternal versus fetal T cells, and excluded gamma-delta receptors. CMV-specific clone frequencies were higher in infectious CMV cases than in villitis of unknown etiology (around 0.011 vs 0.00091), which did not differ from controls. Because the paraffin blocks included small amounts of decidua, some of the captured T cells, particularly in controls, may have been decidual rather than villous infiltrates. Villitis of unknown etiology placentae showed higher clonality than controls (median approximately 0.05 versus 0.006, p=0.0025), indicating clonal expansion.

Using the immunoSEQ v4 bias-controlled multiplex PCR assay, run blinded to group allocation, TCR-beta CDR3 regions were amplified from genomic DNA. To estimate the quantities of nucleated cells and T cells in each sample, reference gene primers were added alongside the TCR-beta primers. Sequencing of the libraries was performed on an Illumina MiSeq with a 100-cycle paired-end protocol. Regarding the original processing steps: In the immunoSEQ Analyzer software, diversity and richness were calculated, with richness measured by iChao1 and clonality based on Pielou evenness and Shannon diversity on a 0-1 scale where a higher value means less diversity. Using confidence 3 and substitution 2, CDR3 amino acid sequences together with their V/J genes were queried against VDJdb for CMV, EBV and influenza A specificities. The Morisita-Horn index was used to measure TCR-beta amino acid clonotype overlap among the villitis of unknown etiology, infectious villitis and control repertoires. Sourced from immuneACCESS, this table was stored by TCRdb with only in-frame sequences that have V and J called. A share of the clones is absent; for the studies checked, an unresolved V gene accounts for under half, and the remainder has no known explanation. The D gene and trimming were derived from the DNA, and the V and J assignments and clone size from that table. The sample data list about 700 clones, and almost 98% of these were observed just once. The ten largest clones add up to less than 4% of the sample.

Regarding this clone: The antigen it recognizes is unknown. One base away there is no much larger clone; base qualities are not given.

Sequences were obtained from placental tissue containing maternal and fetal cells. Recombination linked TRBV15 to TRBJ1-2; a confident D gene designation cannot be given. The clonotype was recovered from a human donor in good health; the placental T cells may come from both mother and fetus. The DNA sequence is as follows: TGTGCCACCAGCAGAGTTTGGGATAACTATGGCTACACCTTC. Translated, this is CATSRVWDNYGYTF.